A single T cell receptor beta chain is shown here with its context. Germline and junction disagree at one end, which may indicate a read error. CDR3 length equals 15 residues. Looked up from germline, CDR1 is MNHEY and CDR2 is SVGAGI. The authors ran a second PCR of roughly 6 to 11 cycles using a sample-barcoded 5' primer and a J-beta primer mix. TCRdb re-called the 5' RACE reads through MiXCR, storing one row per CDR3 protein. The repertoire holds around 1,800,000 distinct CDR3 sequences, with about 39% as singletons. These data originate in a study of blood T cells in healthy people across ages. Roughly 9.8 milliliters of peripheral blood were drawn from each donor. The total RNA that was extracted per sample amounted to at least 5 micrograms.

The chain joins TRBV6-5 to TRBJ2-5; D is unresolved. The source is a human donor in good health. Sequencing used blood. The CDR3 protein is CASSHSVTLPTEQYF. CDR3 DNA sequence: TGTGCCAGCAGTCACTCCGTCACCCTCCCAACTGAGCAGTACTTC.